Following are 17 T cell receptor beta chains from one sample sequenced in a study of regulatory T cells in long-lasting Graves disease. As to time point: newly diagnosed GD, antithyroid drugs for less than 3 months. PBMCs provided the RNA from which the TCR library was made. Through Arm-PCR of CDR3 regions and iRepertoire HTBI primers, TCR beta libraries were built. TCRdb re-called the multiplex PCR reads with MiXCR, one entry per CDR3 protein. The sample holds hundreds of thousands of distinct CDR3 sequences; roughly 15% are singletons and the top ten take 12%. This same sample was also part of a study on T cells in Graves' hyperthyroidism and ophthalmopathy.

The specimen was peripheral blood mononuclear cells (PBMCs), collected at new diagnosis, from a patient treated with antithyroid drugs. The source of these receptors is a young man with Graves disease.

This clonotype occurred a few times. The J gene is TRBJ1-2, the V gene TRBV9; D gene unclear. Germline CDR1 and CDR2: SGDLS and YYNGEE. Trimming stripped 4 bases from V and 4 bases from J, with 17 bases between. The CDR3 is made up of 15 amino acids. The CDR3 DNA reads as TGTGCCAGCAGCCCGACGACATCATCCGTCTATGGCTACACCTTC. As protein: CASSPTTSSVYGYTF.

This clonotype was picked up many times. The chain employs TRBV3-1 and TRBJ1-2; D unresolved. The CDR3 runs to 14 residues. Trimming shortened V by 4 bases and J by 5 bases, and 14 bases separated the two germline ends. Germline V gene sequence: CDR1 LGHDT, CDR2 YNNKEL (reference sequence). In DNA, the CDR3 is TGTGCCAGCAGCCTTACTAGGGCATTATATGGCTACACCTTC. Translated: CASSLTRALYGYTF.

The rearrangement uses TRBV20-1 and TRBJ2-7; TRBD1 agrees at 9 bases. The CDR3 length is 17 residues. Germline CDR1 DFQATT, CDR2 SNEGSKA (reference sequence). V lost 5 bases, J lost 5 bases, and 19 bases stayed unmatched. The CDR3 DNA reads TGCAGTGCTGGCGGGGGCCACCGGGACAGGGCAAGGGACGAGCAGTACTTC. Residues: CSAGGGHRDRARDEQYF.

This clonotype was seen only a few times. V is TRBV6-5 and J is TRBJ2-5; tentatively, D is TRBD2 (6 bases). Trimming left V 0 bases short and J 4 bases short, with 6 bases between. The CDR3 is 13 amino acids. Germline V gene lookup returns CDR1 MNHEY and CDR2 SVGAGI. The CDR3 is CASSYSGGETQYF. CDR3 sequence (DNA): TGTGCCAGCAGTTACTCGGGGGGAGAGACCCAGTACTTC.

In DNA, the CDR3 is TGCGCCAGCAGCCCAGAACCGGGACAGGGGGAATACGAGCAGTACTTC. It codes for CASSPEPGQGEYEQYF. The V gene is TRBV4-1, the J gene TRBJ2-7, with 11 nucleotides matching TRBD1. J gave up 4 bases and V 4 bases, and 9 bases lay outside the gene matches. The germline V gene has CDR1 MGHRA and CDR2 YSYEKL. The CDR3 consists of 16 residues.

V usage is TRBV24-1 and J usage is TRBJ2-3; weak D call: TRBD1 (6 bases). The CDR3 covers 15 residues. Looked up from germline, CDR1 is KGHDR and CDR2 is SFDVKD. Trimming left V 4 bases short and J 7 bases short, with 17 bases between. CDR3 residues: CATSDPRDTPHTQYF. The CDR3 bases are TGTGCCACCAGTGACCCCCGGGACACGCCTCATACGCAGTATTTT.

The chain carries TRBV28 and TRBJ1-5, with D possibly matching TRBD1 (6 bases). CDR1 MDHEN and CDR2 SYDVKM come from the germline V gene. The CDR3 runs to 14 residues. V was cut by 10 bases and J by 11 bases, with 24 bases left in between. The CDR3 loop is CATGGQTSFSAQHF. CDR3 bases: TGTGCCACGGGAGGACAGACTTCCTTTTCGGCCCAGCATTTT. Filled out from reference TRBV28 and TRBJ1-5, the complete variable domain reads DVKVTQSSRYLVKRTGEKVFLECVQDMDHENMFWYRQDPGLGLRLIYFSYDVKMKEKGDIPEGYSVSREKKERFSLILESASTNQTSMYLCATGGQTSFSAQHFGDGTRLSIL.

Written as DNA, the CDR3 is TGCAGTGCTAGAGCGAATCACTATGGCTACACCTTC. Amino acids: CSARANHYGYTF. The V and J genes are TRBV20-1 and TRBJ1-2; D remains ambiguous. The CDR3 covers 12 residues. Germline V gene data show CDR1 as DFQATT and CDR2 as SNEGSKA (reference sequence). V lost 1 base to trimming and J lost 3 bases, with 6 bases between them.

J is TRBJ1-1 and V is TRBV11-2; D uncertain. CDR1 SGHAT and CDR2 FQNNGV come from the germline V gene. With 4 bases removed from V and 10 bases from J, the gap between germline ends came to 13 bases. This CDR3 is built from 12 residues. The CDR3 loop reads CASSSLTGRAFF. CDR3 nucleotide sequence: TGTGCCAGCAGCTCCCTGACGGGGAGAGCTTTCTTT.

This clonotype was found many times. The genes are TRBV2 and TRBJ1-1, with D possibly matching TRBD1 (5 bases). The CDR3 is 13 amino acids. V lost 6 bases to trimming and J lost 4 bases, with 12 bases between them. CDR1 is SNHLY and CDR2 is FYNNEI in the germline V gene. This CDR3 reads CASRTEPSTEAFF. The CDR3 DNA reads as TGTGCCAGCAGGACAGAGCCAAGCACTGAAGCTTTCTTT.

This clonotype was picked up many times. V usage is TRBV12-5 and J usage is TRBJ2-7, with 9 bases aligning to TRBD2. The CDR3 contains 15 residues. Trimming cost V 5 bases and J 3 bases; bases outside gene matches: 8. Germline loops: CDR1 LGHNT, CDR2 FRNRAP. This CDR3 is CASGPEAGGFYEQYF. The CDR3 region has the DNA TGTGCTAGTGGTCCCGAAGCGGGAGGTTTCTACGAGCAGTACTTC.

This rearrangement joins TRBV6-1 to TRBJ1-6, with D uncertain. CDR1 MNHNS and CDR2 SASEGT come from the germline V gene. Trimming took off 5 bases at V and 0 bases at J, with 11 bases between the two ends. The CDR3 has 16 residues. This CDR3 is CASSNTGSSYNSPLHF. The CDR3, as DNA: TGTGCCAGCAGTAATACGGGGAGCTCCTATAATTCACCCCTCCACTTT.

There are many counts of this clonotype. The chain combines TRBV20-1 with TRBJ1-1; TRBD1 matches at 10 bases. From germline, CDR1 is DFQATT and CDR2 SNEGSKA (reference sequence). Trimming cost V 6 bases and J 8 bases; bases outside gene matches: 12. This CDR3 spans 14 amino acids. CDR3 amino acids: CSAPRLDRGQEAFF. CDR3 DNA: TGCAGTGCCCCTAGACTCGACAGGGGGCAAGAAGCTTTCTTT.

The CDR3 protein is CATSRGATGGRYGYTF. CDR3 in DNA: TGTGCCACCAGCAGAGGGGCGACAGGCGGCCGGTATGGCTACACCTTC. The chain recombines TRBV15 with TRBJ1-2; weak D call: TRBD1 (6 bases). The ends were cut back, 1 base at V and 5 bases at J, with 17 bases in the middle. Germline lookup yields CDR1 LNHNV and CDR2 YYDKDF (reference sequence). The CDR3 runs 16 residues.

The sample holds many counts of this clonotype. The gene calls are TRBV6-1 and TRBJ2-6, with D unresolved. The CDR3 sequence is 15 residues long. Germline CDR1 and CDR2: MNHNS and SASEGT. Between the trimmed V and J ends, which lost 6 bases and 0 bases, there was a span of 9 bases. The DNA of the CDR3 is TGTGCCAGCAGAAAACGGCTCTCTGGGGCCAACGTCCTGACTTTC. Translation gives CASRKRLSGANVLTF.

This clonotype was recorded at least ten times. The chain is built from TRBV6-1 and TRBJ1-3; 7 bases are a match to TRBD1. The J segment lost 4 bases and the V segment lost 5 bases, leaving 20 bases of the junction unmatched. The CDR3 covers 19 residues. Per germline, CDR1 MNHNS and CDR2 SASEGT. The CDR3, as DNA: TGTGCCAGCAGTCTCTCCTTCTTCGGGCAGGGGGTGGAAGGAAACACCATATATTTT. Its protein product is CASSLSFFGQGVEGNTIYF.

A few counts support this clonotype. This chain uses TRBV20-1 with TRBJ2-7, with D perhaps matching TRBD1 (5 bases). The CDR3 extends over 17 amino acids. Germline values: CDR1 DFQATT, CDR2 SNEGSKA (reference sequence). Trimming cost V 0 bases and J 0 bases, with 18 bases left between them. The CDR3 DNA sequence: TGCAGTGCTAGAGACCAATCGACAGCCACCATCTCCTACGAGCAGTACTTC. Encoded protein: CSARDQSTATISYEQYF.